This T cell receptor (beta chain) was captured by sequencing in a study of graft-versus-host responses after intestinal transplantation. Germline V lookup: CDR1 MDHEN, CDR2 SYDVKM. V lost 3 bases to trimming and J lost 2 bases, with 8 bases between them. This CDR3 has 14 amino acids. Intraepithelial lymphocytes and lamina propria lymphocytes were released through processing of graft tissue. The method was immunoSEQ multiplex PCR; TCRdb's version includes in-frame clones alone and lacks a portion of them. The sample records 1,500 or so clones, 77% being singletons. Concerning this clone itself: The antigen remains undetermined.

General observations from the study: Early HvG declines after transplant were associated with peak circulating GvH clone levels.

Material: ileum tissue, obtained approximately 540 days after transplant. The gene calls are TRBV28 and TRBJ1-3; the D gene is possibly TRBD1 (5 bases). The sequence was collected from a human patient who received an intestinal transplant, so some T cells may come from the graft donor. The CDR3: CASSLAGTGNTIYF. The CDR3 coding sequence is TGTGCCAGCAGTTTGGCAGGGACTGGAAACACCATATATTTT.